The 5 T cell receptor beta chains presented below share a single source sample, sequenced in a study of T cell responses to AZD1222 COVID-19 vaccine. Sequencing used immunoSEQ multiplex PCR; TCRdb keeps in-frame clones, though not all of them. The table has some 150,000 clones, roughly 91% seen once. Sequenced here: peripheral blood, sampled on day 0 of AZD1222 vaccination. These receptors were obtained from an adult in good health.

The chain employs TRBV28 and TRBJ2-3; a possible D gene is TRBD2 (7 bases). The CDR3 consists of 15 residues. CDR1 is MDHEN and CDR2 is SYDVKM in the germline V gene. Trimming stripped 3 bases from V and 5 bases from J, with 15 bases between. For the CDR3, the DNA is TGTGCCAGCAGTTTGGGGGGGGGCCTCGAAGATACGCAGTATTTT. It translates to CASSLGGGLEDTQYF.

This chain links TRBV6-5 with TRBJ1-5, with D hard to call. Trimming cost V 7 bases and J 7 bases, with 14 bases left between them. The germline V gene encodes CDR1 MNHEY and CDR2 SVGAGI. The CDR3 has 13 amino acids. The CDR3 loop is CASTSGGRQPQHF. Here the CDR3 DNA reads TGTGCCAGCACCTCCGGTGGTAGACAGCCCCAGCATTTT.

This chain connects TRBV10-2 to TRBJ2-1; D gene ambiguous. The CDR3 is 15 amino acids. Trimming stripped 4 bases from V and 6 bases from J, with 16 bases between. In germline, CDR1 is WSHSY, CDR2 SAAADI. The CDR3 here is CASSGPSSLPNEQFF. The CDR3 nucleotides are TGCGCCAGCAGTGGCCCCTCCTCTCTCCCCAATGAGCAGTTCTTC.

This clone was found once. The J gene is TRBJ1-2, the V gene TRBV5-1; D unresolved. Germline values: CDR1 SGHRS, CDR2 YFSETQ. The CDR3 totals 18 residues. V was cut by 6 bases and J by 4 bases, with 28 bases left in between. This CDR3 is CASTPTGRTFLRAYGYTF. CDR3 in DNA: TGCGCCAGCACCCCTACTGGCCGGACGTTCCTTCGCGCCTATGGCTACACCTTC.

This clone was found a few times. The chain is built from TRBV5-1 and TRBJ2-7; 7 bases map to TRBD1. CDR1 and CDR2 from the germline V gene are SGHRS and YFSETQ. V was clipped by 2 bases and J by 5 bases; unmatched bases: 4. This CDR3 is built from 13 residues. The CDR3 protein is CASSLQGSHEQYF. CDR3 bases: TGCGCCAGCAGCTTACAGGGGTCCCACGAGCAGTACTTC.